The 26 T cell receptor beta chains in this list originate from one sample, sequenced in a study of T cell repertoires in cytomegalovirus infection. Their antigens are not known. TCRdb analysed the reads with MiXCR anew, one entry per CDR3 protein. The sample holds 360,000 or so distinct CDR3 sequences, about 34% seen once. Sample: cultured PBMCs, taken from culture after CMV antigen stimulation. The receptors stem from a human donor in good health (CMV status not recorded). Some clones in this sample may be carry-over from other donors' samples.

This clonotype has more than one count but fewer than ten. The chain carries TRBV7-9 and TRBJ1-2; D unresolved. The V end lost 4 bases, the J end lost 5 bases, and 8 bases lay between the germline ends. Germline V gives CDR1 SEHNR, CDR2 FQNEAQ (reference sequence). CDR3 size: 12 residues. In DNA form, the CDR3 reads TGTGCCAGCAGCTATGACCTTTATGGCTACACCTTC. This codes for CASSYDLYGYTF.

V and J are TRBV30 and TRBJ2-2, with D unclear. Germline assignment: CDR1 GTSNPN and CDR2 SVGIG (reference sequence). Trimming pared 3 bases from V and 10 bases from J, leaving 9 bases between. The CDR3 is 11 residues long. The chain's CDR3 is CAWRVGMELFF. The CDR3 coding sequence is TGTGCCTGGAGGGTAGGGATGGAGCTGTTTTTT.

This chain uses TRBV28 with TRBJ1-4; D remains unclear. V was pared by 5 bases and J by 6 bases, with 19 bases between. CDR3 size: 16 residues. Germline V gene data show CDR1 as MDHEN and CDR2 as SYDVKM. The CDR3: CASSLPPALGDEKLFF. The CDR3 region has the DNA TGTGCCAGCAGTCTCCCCCCAGCCCTTGGAGATGAAAAACTGTTTTTT.

This clonotype was seen more than once but under ten times. This CDR3 reads CASSLPTPYEQYF. The CDR3 nucleotides read TGTGCCAGCAGTTTACCAACACCATACGAGCAGTACTTC. The chain has TRBV28 and TRBJ2-7; D is unresolved. This CDR3 region has 13 residues. The V gene lost 2 bases and the J gene lost 4 bases, with 9 bases spanning the gap. Germline values: CDR1 MDHEN, CDR2 SYDVKM.

This clonotype was seen only a few times. The CDR3 here is CSARPSQSATDTQYF. The CDR3 coding sequence is TGCAGTGCTAGGCCTTCCCAATCCGCCACAGATACGCAGTATTTT. The rearrangement links TRBV20-1 to TRBJ2-3; D remains ambiguous. With 3 bases removed from V and 2 bases from J, the gap between germline ends came to 15 bases. Germline V gene sequence: CDR1 DFQATT, CDR2 SNEGSKA (reference sequence). The CDR3 is 15 amino acids.

The rearrangement links TRBV29-1 to TRBJ1-1, with unresolved D. With 4 bases removed from V and 0 bases from J, the gap between germline ends came to 9 bases. The germline V gene encodes CDR1 SQVTM and CDR2 ANQGSEA. CDR3 length equals 13 residues. CDR3 amino acids: CSVGRNMNTEAFF. The CDR3 DNA reads as TGCAGCGTTGGGAGAAACATGAACACTGAAGCTTTCTTT.

This clonotype was counted between two and nine times. The genes are TRBV6-2 or TRBV6-3 and TRBJ1-1; D remains unclear. Trimming removed 10 bases at V and 0 bases at J, with 18 bases between. There are 15 residues in the CDR3. Germline loops: CDR1 MNHEY, CDR2 SVGEGT. CDR3 sequence (DNA): TGTGCCACCGCCCACCCCGGACGGGTGAACACTGAAGCTTTCTTT. Residues: CATAHPGRVNTEAFF.

The rearrangement links TRBV19 to TRBJ2-3; 7 bases align to TRBD2. Germline V gene sequence: CDR1 LNHDA, CDR2 SQIVND (reference sequence). Trimming took 3 bases from V and 3 from J; bases not matched to a gene: 6. The CDR3 has 15 residues. The CDR3 nucleotides are TGTGCCAGTAGTATGGCTAGCGGCAAAACAGATACGCAGTATTTT. Protein: CASSMASGKTDTQYF.

This clonotype was counted ten times or more. The chain is built from TRBV12-3 or TRBV12-4 and TRBJ2-1; 12 bases match TRBD2. This CDR3 spans 15 amino acids. J lost 10 bases, V lost 7 bases, and 11 bases had no gene match. CDR3 region: CASTSGASGRGEQFF. The CDR3 coding sequence is TGTGCCAGCACCTCGGGGGCTAGCGGGAGGGGAGAGCAGTTCTTC.

This chain uses TRBV7-8 with TRBJ2-3; D is unclear. Germline-derived CDR1 and CDR2 are SGHVS and FQNEAQ. CDR3 length: 16 amino acids. Trimming left V 6 bases short and J 0 bases short, with 16 bases between. The CDR3 is CASRPKRFSSTDTQYF. CDR3 bases: TGTGCCAGCAGACCTAAACGGTTCTCTAGCACAGATACGCAGTATTTT. Full variable domain (missing parts from reference TRBV7-8 and TRBJ2-3): GAGVSQSPRYKVAKRGQDVALRCDPISGHVSLFWYQQALGQGPEFLTYFQNEAQLDKSGLPSDRFFAERPEGSVSTLKIQRTQQEDSAVYLCASRPKRFSSTDTQYFGPGTRLTVL.

J is TRBJ2-5 and V is TRBV7-3; perhaps D is TRBD1 or TRBD2 (6 bases each). The CDR3 runs to 14 residues. Trimming left V 5 bases short and J 5 bases short, with 15 bases between. CDR1 SGHTA and CDR2 FQGTGA come from the germline V gene. The CDR3 DNA follows: TGTGCCAGCAGCGAAAAGGGGGGAGAGGAGACCCAGTACTTC. Translating it yields CASSEKGGEETQYF. The variable domain in full, completed from reference TRBV7-3 and TRBJ2-5, reads GAGVSQTPSNKVTEKGKYVELRCDPISGHTALYWYRQSLGQGPEFLIYFQGTGAADDSGLPNDRFFAVRPEGSVSTLKIQRTERGDSAVYLCASSEKGGEETQYFGPGTRLLVL.

The J gene is TRBJ1-2, the V gene TRBV7-2, with D uncertain. Trimming took 1 base from V and 0 from J, leaving 9 bases between them. The V gene's germline CDR1 is SGHTA and CDR2 FQGNSA. The CDR3 has 15 amino acids. The CDR3 DNA is TGTGCCAGCAGCTTAGTCCCCGGCTCTAACTATGGCTACACCTTC. It yields the protein CASSLVPGSNYGYTF. The variable domain in full, with the rest retrieved from reference TRBV7-2 and TRBJ1-2, is GAGVSQSPSNKVTEKGKDVELRCDPISGHTALYWYRQSLGQGLEFLIYFQGNSAPDKSGLPSDRFSAERTGGSVSTLTIQRTQQEDSAVYLCASSLVPGSNYGYTFGSGTRLTVV.

The chain is built from TRBV7-3 and TRBJ2-1; TRBD1 matches 9 bases. Germline CDR1 reads SGHTA; CDR2 reads FQGTGA. Trimming removed 6 bases from V and 3 bases from J; junction bases left unmatched: 6. The CDR3 contains 15 residues. CDR3 nucleotide sequence: TGTGCCAGCAGGGTAACAGGGGGCCTCTACAATGAGCAGTTCTTC. As protein: CASRVTGGLYNEQFF.

This chain links TRBV12-3 or TRBV12-4 with TRBJ1-2; unclear D gene. This CDR3 has 17 amino acids. The V end was cut by 5 bases, the J end by 2 bases, with 21 bases between. In DNA, the CDR3 is TGTGCCAGCAGTAATCCTCCCCCAAAACCCCCCAACTATGGCTACACCTTC. Its translation is CASSNPPPKPPNYGYTF.

The chain couples TRBV4-1 to TRBJ2-5; D is perhaps TRBD2 (6 bases). Germline CDR1 and CDR2: MGHRA and YSYEKL. There are 16 residues in the CDR3. V was trimmed by 3 bases and J by 5 bases, leaving 19 bases between them. CDR3 protein: CASSQPAGTPQETQYF. The CDR3, as DNA: TGCGCCAGCAGCCAGCCCGCCGGGACTCCCCAGGAGACCCAGTACTTC.

The J gene is TRBJ2-6, the V gene TRBV6-2 or TRBV6-3, with no clear D. From germline, CDR1 is MNHEY and CDR2 SVGEGT. Trimming left V 4 bases short and J 2 bases short, with 6 bases between. This CDR3 is 14 amino acids long. CDR3: CASSFFTGANVLTF. Here the CDR3 DNA reads TGTGCCAGCAGTTTCTTCACTGGGGCCAACGTCCTGACTTTC.

The V gene is TRBV10-2, the J gene TRBJ2-7, with 7 bases matching TRBD2. The V gene end was trimmed by 3 bases and the J gene end by 2 bases; junction bases not matched to a gene: 7. The germline V gene encodes CDR1 WSHSY and CDR2 SAAADI. The CDR3 has 15 amino acids. The chain's CDR3 is CASSDLADNPYEQYV. In nucleotides, the CDR3 is TGCGCCAGCAGTGACCTAGCGGATAACCCCTACGAGCAGTACGTC.

The table lists this clonotype with a few counts. The chain joins TRBV27 to TRBJ1-6, with a tentative D call TRBD1 (6 bases). Between the trimmed V and J ends, which lost 5 bases and 7 bases, there was a span of 9 bases. Germline V gives CDR1 MNHEY, CDR2 SMNVEV (reference sequence). The CDR3 spans 13 residues. The CDR3 spells CASSHRENSPLHF. Written as DNA, the CDR3 is TGTGCCAGCAGTCACAGGGAGAATTCACCCCTCCACTTT.

V gene TRBV20-1 combines with J gene TRBJ2-1, with D possibly matching TRBD2 (6 bases). Trimming took 6 bases from V and 6 from J, leaving 21 bases between them. The CDR3 spans 15 residues. Germline CDR1 reads DFQATT; CDR2 reads SNEGSKA (reference sequence). CDR3 coding DNA: TGCAGTGCCGGAAGAGGTCTTGCGGGGATCAATGAGCAGTTCTTC. Amino acid sequence: CSAGRGLAGINEQFF.

This sequence joins TRBV6-8 and TRBJ2-1, with 8 nucleotides matching TRBD2. The germline V gene encodes CDR1 MNHGY and CDR2 SAAAGT. This CDR3 is 17 amino acids long. Trimming removed 2 bases from V and 6 bases from J; junction bases left unmatched: 12. CDR3: CASSYLDLSGRINEQFF. CDR3 DNA sequence: TGTGCCAGCAGTTACCTAGACCTGAGCGGGAGAATCAATGAGCAGTTCTTC.

This clonotype was counted many times. The CDR3 region has the DNA TGTGCCAGCAGCTTAGCCCGAGGGACAGGGGTCCGACAGCCCCAGCATTTT. It translates to CASSLARGTGVRQPQHF. The rearrangement uses TRBV7-8 and TRBJ1-5, with 10 positions matching TRBD1. The J segment lost 7 bases and the V segment lost 0 bases, leaving 9 bases of the junction unmatched. The CDR3 contains 17 residues. The V gene's germline CDR1 is SGHVS and CDR2 FQNEAQ.

V usage is TRBV6-5 and J usage is TRBJ1-1, with D perhaps matching TRBD1 (5 bases). Trimming left V 6 bases short and J 1 base short, with 15 bases between. There are 15 residues in the CDR3. Germline CDR1 reads MNHEY; CDR2 reads SVGAGI. The CDR3 sequence: CASRSGHRTNTEAFF. As DNA, the CDR3 is TGTGCCAGCAGAAGCGGACACCGTACGAACACTGAAGCTTTCTTT.

This clonotype was recorded a few times. The chain has TRBV7-2 and TRBJ2-3; a possible D gene is TRBD2 (5 bases). This CDR3 has 15 residues. The V end was cut by 5 bases, the J end by 5 bases, with 17 bases between. Germline CDR1 SGHTA, CDR2 FQGNSA. The CDR3 DNA sequence: TGTGCCAGCAGCCCGTCGAGGGATGCAAGAGATACGCAGTATTTT. It codes for CASSPSRDARDTQYF. Looking up the rest from reference TRBV7-2 and TRBJ2-3 gives the full variable domain: GAGVSQSPSNKVTEKGKDVELRCDPISGHTALYWYRQSLGQGLEFLIYFQGNSAPDKSGLPSDRFSAERTGGSVSTLTIQRTQQEDSAVYLCASSPSRDARDTQYFGPGTRLTVL.

J is TRBJ2-7 and V is TRBV6-2 or TRBV6-3, with 10 bases fitting TRBD2. This CDR3 has 15 amino acids. Germline V gives CDR1 MNHEY, CDR2 SVGEGT. Germline trimming cut 3 bases from V and 3 bases from J; bases unmatched to any gene: 5. CDR3 DNA sequence: TGTGCCAGCAGTTATTCGCTAGCGGGAGTCTACGAGCAGTACGTC. The encoded protein is CASSYSLAGVYEQYV.

V and J are TRBV4-3 and TRBJ2-7; 8 positions match TRBD1. The ends lost 1 base at V and 5 bases at J; junction bases unmatched: 10. CDR1 LGHNA and CDR2 YSLEER come from the germline V gene. The CDR3 has 16 residues. Here the CDR3 reads CASSQGGPAGGHEQYF. The DNA of the CDR3 is TGCGCCAGCAGCCAAGGAGGACCTGCAGGGGGCCACGAGCAGTACTTC.

The V call is TRBV6-5, the J call TRBJ2-3; 14 bases fit TRBD2. Germline CDR1 reads MNHEY; CDR2 reads SVGAGI. The CDR3 is 18 amino acids. Unmatched junction bases numbered 9, after V lost 2 bases and J lost 5 bases. The CDR3 spells CASSYTGLAGAGGDTQYF. CDR3 nucleotide sequence: TGTGCCAGCAGTTACACGGGACTAGCGGGAGCGGGGGGAGATACGCAGTATTTT.